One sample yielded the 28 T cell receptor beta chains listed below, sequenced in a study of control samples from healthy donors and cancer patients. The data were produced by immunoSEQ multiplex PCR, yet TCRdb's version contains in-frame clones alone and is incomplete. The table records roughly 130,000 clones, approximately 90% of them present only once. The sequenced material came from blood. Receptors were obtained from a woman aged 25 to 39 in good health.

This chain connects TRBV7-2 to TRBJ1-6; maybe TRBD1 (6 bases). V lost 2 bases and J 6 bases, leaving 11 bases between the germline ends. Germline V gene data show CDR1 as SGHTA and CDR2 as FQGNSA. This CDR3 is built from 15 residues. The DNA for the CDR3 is TGTGCCAGCAGCTTACCGACAGGTCCTAATTCACCCCTCCACTTT. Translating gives CASSLPTGPNSPLHF.

CDR3 sequence (DNA): TGTGCCAGCAGCTTAGGGGGCGCAGGGAACACTGAAGCTTTCTTT. The encoded protein is CASSLGGAGNTEAFF. The V gene is TRBV7-8, the J gene TRBJ1-1; perhaps TRBD1 as D (5 bases). The V gene lost 1 base and the J gene lost 1 base, with 10 bases spanning the gap. CDR3 length: 15 residues. Germline values: CDR1 SGHVS, CDR2 FQNEAQ.

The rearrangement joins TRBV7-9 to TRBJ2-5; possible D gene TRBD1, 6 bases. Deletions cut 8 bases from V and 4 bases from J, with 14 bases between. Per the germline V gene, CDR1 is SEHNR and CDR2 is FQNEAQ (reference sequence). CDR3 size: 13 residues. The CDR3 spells CASGLQGPETQYF. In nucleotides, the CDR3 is TGTGCCAGCGGATTACAGGGTCCAGAGACCCAGTACTTC.

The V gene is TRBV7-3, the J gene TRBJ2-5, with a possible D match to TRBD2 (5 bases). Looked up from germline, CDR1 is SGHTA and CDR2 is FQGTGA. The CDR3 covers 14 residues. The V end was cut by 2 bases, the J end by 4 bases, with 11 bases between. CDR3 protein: CASSLEEAGETQYF. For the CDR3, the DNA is TGTGCCAGCAGCTTAGAAGAGGCGGGAGAGACCCAGTACTTC.

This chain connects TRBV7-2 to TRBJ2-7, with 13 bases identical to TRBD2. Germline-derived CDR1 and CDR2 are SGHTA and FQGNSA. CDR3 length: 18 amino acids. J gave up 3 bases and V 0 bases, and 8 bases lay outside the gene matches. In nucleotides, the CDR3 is TGTGCCAGCAGCTTAGCACTAGCGGGAGGGTCTACTCTCTACGAGCAGTACTTC. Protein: CASSLALAGGSTLYEQYF.

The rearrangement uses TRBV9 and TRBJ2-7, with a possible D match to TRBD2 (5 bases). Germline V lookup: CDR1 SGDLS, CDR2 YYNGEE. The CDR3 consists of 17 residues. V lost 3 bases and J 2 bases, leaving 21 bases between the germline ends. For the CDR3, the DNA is TGTGCCAGCAGCGATAGTCGGACTGGGAAAAAGCCCTACGAGCAGTACTTC. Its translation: CASSDSRTGKKPYEQYF.

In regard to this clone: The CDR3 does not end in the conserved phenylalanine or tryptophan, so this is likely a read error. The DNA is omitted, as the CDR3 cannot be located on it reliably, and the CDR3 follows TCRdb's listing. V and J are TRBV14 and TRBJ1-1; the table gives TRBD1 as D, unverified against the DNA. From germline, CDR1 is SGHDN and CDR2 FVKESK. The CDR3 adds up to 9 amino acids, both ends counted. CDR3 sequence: CASSHRQGG.

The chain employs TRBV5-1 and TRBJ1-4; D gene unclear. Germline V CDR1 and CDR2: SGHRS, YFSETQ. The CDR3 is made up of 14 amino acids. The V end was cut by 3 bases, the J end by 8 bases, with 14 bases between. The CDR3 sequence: CASSSLLETEKLFF. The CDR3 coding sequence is TGCGCCAGCAGCTCATTACTGGAGACCGAAAAACTGTTTTTT.

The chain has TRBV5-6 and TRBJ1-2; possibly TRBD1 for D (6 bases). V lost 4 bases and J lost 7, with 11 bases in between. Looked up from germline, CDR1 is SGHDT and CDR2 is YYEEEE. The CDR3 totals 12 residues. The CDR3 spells CASSTYRVGYTF. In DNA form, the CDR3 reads TGTGCCAGCAGCACTTACAGGGTTGGCTACACCTTC.

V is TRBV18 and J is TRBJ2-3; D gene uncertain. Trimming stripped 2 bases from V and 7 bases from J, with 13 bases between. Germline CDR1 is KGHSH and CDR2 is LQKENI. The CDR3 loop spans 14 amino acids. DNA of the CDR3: TGTGCCAGCTCACCAAGCGTAGACGGAAATACGCAGTATTTT. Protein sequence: CASSPSVDGNTQYF.

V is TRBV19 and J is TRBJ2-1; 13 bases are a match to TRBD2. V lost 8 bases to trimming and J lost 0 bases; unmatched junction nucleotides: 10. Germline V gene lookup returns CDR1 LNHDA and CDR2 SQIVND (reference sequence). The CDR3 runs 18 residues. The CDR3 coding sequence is TGTGCCAGTGTGGGGCGACTAGCGGGAGGCCTCTCCTACAATGAGCAGTTCTTC. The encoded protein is CASVGRLAGGLSYNEQFF.

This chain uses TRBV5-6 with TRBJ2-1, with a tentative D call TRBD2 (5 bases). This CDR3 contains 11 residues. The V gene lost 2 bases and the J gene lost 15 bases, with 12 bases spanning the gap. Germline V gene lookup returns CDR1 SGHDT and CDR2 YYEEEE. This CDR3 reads CASSFGLALFF. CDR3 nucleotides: TGTGCCAGCAGCTTCGGACTGGCCCTGTTCTTC. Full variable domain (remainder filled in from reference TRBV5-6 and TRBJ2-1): DAGVTQSPTHLIKTRGQQVTLRCSPKSGHDTVSWYQQALGQGPQFIFQYYEEEERQRGNFPDRFSGHQFPNYSSELNVNALLLGDSALYLCASSFGLALFFGPGTRLTVL.

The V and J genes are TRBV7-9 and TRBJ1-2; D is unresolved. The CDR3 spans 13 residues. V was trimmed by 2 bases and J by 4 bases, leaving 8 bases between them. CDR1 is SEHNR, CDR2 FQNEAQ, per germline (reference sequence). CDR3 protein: CASSLILAYGYTF. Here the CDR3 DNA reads TGTGCCAGCAGCTTAATTCTGGCCTATGGCTACACCTTC.

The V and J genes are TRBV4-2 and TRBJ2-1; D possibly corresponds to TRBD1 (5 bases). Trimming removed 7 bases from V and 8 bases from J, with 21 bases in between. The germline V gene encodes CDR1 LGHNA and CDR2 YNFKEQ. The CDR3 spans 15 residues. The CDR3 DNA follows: TGTGCCAGCACCACCATGAGAAGGGGCTGCCATGAGCAGTTCTTC. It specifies CASTTMRRGCHEQFF.

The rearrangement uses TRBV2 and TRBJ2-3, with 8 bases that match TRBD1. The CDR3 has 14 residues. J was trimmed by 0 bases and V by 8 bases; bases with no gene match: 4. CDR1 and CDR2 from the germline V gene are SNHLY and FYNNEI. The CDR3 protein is CASEGQGSTDTQYF. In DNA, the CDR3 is TGTGCCAGCGAAGGACAGGGCAGCACAGATACGCAGTATTTT.

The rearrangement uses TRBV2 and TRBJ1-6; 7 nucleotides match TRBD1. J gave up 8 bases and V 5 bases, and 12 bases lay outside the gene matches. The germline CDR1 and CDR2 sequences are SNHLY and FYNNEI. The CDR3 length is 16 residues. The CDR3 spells CASSSFGTVLDSPLHF. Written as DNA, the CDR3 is TGTGCCAGCAGTTCATTTGGGACAGTTCTTGATTCACCCCTCCACTTT.

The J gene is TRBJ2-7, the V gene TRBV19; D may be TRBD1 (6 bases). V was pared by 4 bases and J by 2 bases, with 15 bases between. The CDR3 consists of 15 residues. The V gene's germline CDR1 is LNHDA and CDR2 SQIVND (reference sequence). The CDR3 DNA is TGTGCCAGTAGTACCCATACAGGGCGGACCTACGAGCAGTACTTC. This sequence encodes CASSTHTGRTYEQYF. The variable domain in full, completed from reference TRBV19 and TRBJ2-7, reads DGGITQSPKYLFRKEGQNVTLSCEQNLNHDAMYWYRQDPGQGLRLIYYSQIVNDFQKGDIAEGYSVSREKKESFPLTVTSAQKNPTAFYLCASSTHTGRTYEQYFGPGTRLTVT.

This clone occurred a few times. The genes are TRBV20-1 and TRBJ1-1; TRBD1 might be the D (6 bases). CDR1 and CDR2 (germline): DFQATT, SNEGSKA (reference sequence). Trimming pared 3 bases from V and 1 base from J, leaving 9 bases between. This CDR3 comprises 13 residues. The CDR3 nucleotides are TGCAGTGCTAGTTGGGACACGAACACTGAAGCTTTCTTT. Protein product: CSASWDTNTEAFF.

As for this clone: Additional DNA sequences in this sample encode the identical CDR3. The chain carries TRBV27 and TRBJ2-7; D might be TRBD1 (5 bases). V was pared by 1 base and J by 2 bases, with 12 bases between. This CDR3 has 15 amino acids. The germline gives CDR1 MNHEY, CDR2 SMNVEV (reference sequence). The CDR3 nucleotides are TGTGCCAGCAGTTTATTGGGCCAGGGAACCTACGAGCAGTACTTC. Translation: CASSLLGQGTYEQYF.

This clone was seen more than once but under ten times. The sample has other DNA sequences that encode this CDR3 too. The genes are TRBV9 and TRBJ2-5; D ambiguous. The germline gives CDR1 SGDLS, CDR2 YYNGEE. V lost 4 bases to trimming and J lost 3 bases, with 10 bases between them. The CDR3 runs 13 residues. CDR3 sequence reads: CASSLGPEETQYF. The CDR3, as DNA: TGTGCCAGCAGCTTGGGCCCGGAAGAGACCCAGTACTTC.

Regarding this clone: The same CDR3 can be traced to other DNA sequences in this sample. Here the CDR3 reads CASSFGGISGNTIYF. Written as DNA, the CDR3 is TGCGCCAGCAGCTTCGGGGGCATCTCTGGAAACACCATATATTTT. The chain is built from TRBV5-1 and TRBJ1-3; tentatively, D is TRBD1 (6 bases). The CDR3 extends over 15 amino acids. CDR1 and CDR2 (germline): SGHRS, YFSETQ. With 2 bases removed from V and 0 bases from J, the gap between germline ends came to 9 bases.

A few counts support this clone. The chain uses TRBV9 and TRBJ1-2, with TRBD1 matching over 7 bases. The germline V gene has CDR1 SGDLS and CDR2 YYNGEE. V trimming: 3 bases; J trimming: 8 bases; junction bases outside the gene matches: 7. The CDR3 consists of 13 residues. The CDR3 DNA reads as TGTGCCAGCAGCGAGGGACAGCTGAAGGGCTACACCTTC. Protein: CASSEGQLKGYTF. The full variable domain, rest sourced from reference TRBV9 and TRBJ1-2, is DSGVTQTPKHLITATGQRVTLRCSPRSGDLSVYWYQQSLDQGLQFLIQYYNGEERAKGNILERFSAQQFPDLHSELNLSSLELGDSALYFCASSEGQLKGYTFGSGTRLTVV.

The CDR3: CASSLLYSSYNSPLHF. CDR3 DNA sequence: TGTGCCAGCAGTTTACTTTACAGTTCCTATAATTCACCCCTCCACTTT. The chain links TRBV6-5 to TRBJ1-6; D unresolved. CDR3 length: 16 amino acids. The V and J ends lost 4 bases and 1 base respectively, with 11 bases between them. The germline V gene has CDR1 MNHEY and CDR2 SVGAGI.

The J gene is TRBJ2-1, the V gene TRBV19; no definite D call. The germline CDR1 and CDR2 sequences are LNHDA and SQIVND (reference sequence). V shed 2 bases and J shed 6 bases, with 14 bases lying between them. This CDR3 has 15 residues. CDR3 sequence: CASSIRRAKFNEQFF. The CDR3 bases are TGTGCCAGTAGTATAAGGCGCGCGAAGTTCAATGAGCAGTTCTTC.

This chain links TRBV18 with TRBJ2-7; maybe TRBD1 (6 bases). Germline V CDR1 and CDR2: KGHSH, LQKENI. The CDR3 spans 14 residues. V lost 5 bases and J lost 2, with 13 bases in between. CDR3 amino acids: CASSTRTDPYEQYF. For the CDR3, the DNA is TGTGCCAGCTCAACAAGGACAGACCCCTACGAGCAGTACTTC.

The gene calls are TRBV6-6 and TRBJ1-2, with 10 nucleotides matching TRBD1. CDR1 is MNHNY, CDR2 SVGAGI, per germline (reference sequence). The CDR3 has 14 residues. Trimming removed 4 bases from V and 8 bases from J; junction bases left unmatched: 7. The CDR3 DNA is TGTGCCAGCAGTTTCACCGGGACAGGGGTCGGCTACACCTTC. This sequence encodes CASSFTGTGVGYTF.

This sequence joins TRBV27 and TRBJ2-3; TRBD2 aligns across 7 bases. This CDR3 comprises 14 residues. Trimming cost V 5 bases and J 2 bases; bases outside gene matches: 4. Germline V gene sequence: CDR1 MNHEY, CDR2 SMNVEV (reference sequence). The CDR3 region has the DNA TGTGCCAGCAGTACCAGACTAGCCACAGATACGCAGTATTTT. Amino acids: CASSTRLATDTQYF.

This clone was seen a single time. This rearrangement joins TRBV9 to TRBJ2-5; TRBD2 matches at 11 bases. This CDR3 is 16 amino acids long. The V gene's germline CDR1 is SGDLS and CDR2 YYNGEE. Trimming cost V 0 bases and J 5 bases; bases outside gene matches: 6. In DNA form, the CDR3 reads TGTGCCAGCAGCGTAGGTACTAGCGGGAGTCACGAGACCCAGTACTTC. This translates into CASSVGTSGSHETQYF.